This T cell receptor beta chain was found in a study of blood T cell repertoires in COVID-19. As for the study in general: Some COVID-19 samples were acute and others convalescent; all came from the United States, Italy and Spain. PBMCs, B-cell-depleted T cells, or T cells provided the cDNA or gDNA that made up the material.

Original data processing: Reference gene primer amplification in the assay estimated nucleated cell counts. Sequenced by immunoSEQ multiplex PCR; TCRdb stores in-frame clones only, minus some. That table is the source of V, J and clone size, and D and trimming were worked out from the DNA. This sample yields 85,000 to 100,000 clones, of which 79% are seen a single time; 15% to 20% belongs to the top ten. The sequenced sample was peripheral blood. This TCR was recovered from a woman over 75 with active or convalescent COVID-19.

CDR3 DNA: TGTGCCAGCAGGCAGACAGGGACCTATGGCTACACCTTC. Its protein product is CASRQTGTYGYTF. The chain recombines TRBV27 with TRBJ1-2, with 7 positions matching TRBD1. CDR3 length: 13 residues. Looked up from germline, CDR1 is MNHEY and CDR2 is SMNVEV (reference sequence). V gave up 6 bases and J gave up 4 bases; unmatched junction bases: 5.